Sequencing of this T cell receptor beta chain was carried out in a study of T cell changes during pregnancy in multiple sclerosis. Repertoires were generated with immunoSEQ multiplex PCR, while TCRdb's copy carries only in-frame clones and drops some. The repertoire has approximately 52,000 clones, almost 95% of them found once; the top ten carry approximately 0.91%. Germline V CDR1 and CDR2: MDHEN, SYDVKM. V was pared by 4 bases and J by 1 base, with 17 bases between. The CDR3 has 17 amino acids. Material: CD4+ T cells from peripheral blood mononuclear cells, obtained in the second trimester of pregnancy. The receptor's source is a female donor in good health, enrolled as a control in a pregnancy study. J is TRBJ1-3 and V is TRBV28; a weak D match, TRBD1 (5 bases). CDR3 protein: CASSSGTLAGSGNTIYF. CDR3 coding DNA: TGTGCCAGCAGTTCGGGGACGCTAGCGGGATCTGGAAACACCATATATTTT.